This T cell receptor (beta chain) was sequenced for a study of Ad26.COV2.S vaccination and SARS-CoV-2 variants. Treatment specified: about 20 received Ad26.COV2.S at low or high dose, single or two shots; several received placebo; per-sample allocation not given. Specimens were obtained on day 63 following the first vaccine or placebo injection. The germline CDR1 and CDR2 sequences are SGHKS and YYEKEE (reference sequence). The CDR3 spans 16 residues. The V and J ends lost 4 bases and 5 bases respectively, with 18 bases between them. Here immunoSEQ multiplex PCR was the method, and the copy in TCRdb shows in-frame clones only, minus some. The sample yields some 410,000 clones, 92% seen once.

V usage is TRBV5-5 and J usage is TRBJ1-4; tentative D call: TRBD1 (6 bases). The material was peripheral blood, obtained in a trial of Ad26.COV2.S vaccine versus placebo. The sequence came from a person aged 18-60 years who received the Ad26.COV2.S COVID-19 vaccine or a placebo. The CDR3 DNA is TGTGCCAGCAGCCCCCCTGGGGGCAGCTCGAATGAAAAACTGTTTTTT. This gives the protein CASSPPGGSSNEKLFF.